A few counts support the clone carrying this T cell receptor beta chain. Antigen unknown. This table comes from immunoSEQ multiplex PCR, and its TCRdb copy is limited to in-frame clones, with some not included. In the table there are 4,700 or so clones, 30% to 40% of which are singletons. The sample belongs to a study of T cells in localized non-small cell lung cancer. The study, taken as a whole, reports: Paired adjacent lung recovered a median roughly 50 of the top 100 tumor clones.

The CDR3 loop spans 15 amino acids. After removal of 0 bases from V and 2 bases from J, the junction contained 2 bases not matched to a gene. Germline CDR1 and CDR2: SGDLS and YYNGEE. The chain links TRBV9 to TRBJ1-3, with TRBD1 matching 7 bases. The clonotype was recovered from a man between 40 and 70 years old with stage II squamous cell lung carcinoma. The source material was lung tumor tissue, sampled before any cancer treatment. The CDR3: CASSVEGGAGNTIYF. CDR3 DNA sequence: TGTGCCAGCAGCGTAGAAGGGGGCGCTGGAAACACCATATATTTT.